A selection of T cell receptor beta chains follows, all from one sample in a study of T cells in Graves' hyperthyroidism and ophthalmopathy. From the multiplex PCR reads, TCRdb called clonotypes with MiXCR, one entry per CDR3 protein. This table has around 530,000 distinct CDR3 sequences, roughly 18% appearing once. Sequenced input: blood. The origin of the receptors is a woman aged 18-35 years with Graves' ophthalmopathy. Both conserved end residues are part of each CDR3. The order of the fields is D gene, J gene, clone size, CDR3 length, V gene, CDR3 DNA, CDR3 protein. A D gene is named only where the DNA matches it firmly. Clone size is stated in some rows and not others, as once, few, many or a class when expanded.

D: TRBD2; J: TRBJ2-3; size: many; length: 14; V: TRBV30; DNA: TGTGCCTGGAGTACGACTAGCGAGGCAGATACGCAGTATTTT; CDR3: CAWSTTSEADTQYF
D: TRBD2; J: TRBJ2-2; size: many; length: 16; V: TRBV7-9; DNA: TGTGCCAGCAGCTTTTCATCTAGCGGGAGCGCCGGGGAGCTGTTTTTT; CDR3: CASSFSSSGSAGELFF
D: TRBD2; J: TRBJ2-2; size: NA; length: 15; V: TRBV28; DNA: TGTGCCAGCAGCAACGGACTAGCCGATGTGGGGGAGCTGTTTTTT; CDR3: CASSNGLADVGELFF
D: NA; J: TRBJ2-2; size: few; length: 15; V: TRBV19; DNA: TGTGCCAGTAGTGTCGGGACACTGAACACCGGGGAGCTGTTTTTT; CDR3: CASSVGTLNTGELFF
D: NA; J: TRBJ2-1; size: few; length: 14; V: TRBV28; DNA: TGTGCCAGCAGTGCTAGACTAGACCGAAGTGAGCAGTTCTTC; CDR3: CASSARLDRSEQFF
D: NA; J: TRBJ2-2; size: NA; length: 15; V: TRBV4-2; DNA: TGTGCCAGCAGCCTGCCGAGCGAGTTAGGCGGGGAGCTGTTTTTT; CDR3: CASSLPSELGGELFF
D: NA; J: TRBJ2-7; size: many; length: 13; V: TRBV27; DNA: TGTGCCAGCAGTTTATCGACCCACTACGAGCAGTACTTC; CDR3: CASSLSTHYEQYF
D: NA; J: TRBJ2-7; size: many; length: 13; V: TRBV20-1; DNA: TGCAGTGCTATCGACAGAACGGGCTACGAGCAGTACTTC; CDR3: CSAIDRTGYEQYF
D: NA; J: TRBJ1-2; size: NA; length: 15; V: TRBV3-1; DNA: TGTGCCAGCAGCCAGGTGGGGGAATCCAACTATGGCTACACCTTC; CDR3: CASSQVGESNYGYTF
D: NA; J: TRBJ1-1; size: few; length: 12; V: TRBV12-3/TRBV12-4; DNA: TGTGCCAGCAGTTTCGGTGGGAGCATAGCTTTCTTT; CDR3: CASSFGGSIAFF
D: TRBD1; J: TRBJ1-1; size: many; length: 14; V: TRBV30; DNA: TGTGCCTGGCACCAGGGGACAGGGGGCACTGAAGCTTTCTTT; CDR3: CAWHQGTGGTEAFF
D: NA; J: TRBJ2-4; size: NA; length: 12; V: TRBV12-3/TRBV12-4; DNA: TGTGCCAGCAGTTCCCCCGAAAACATTCAGTACTTC; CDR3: CASSSPENIQYF
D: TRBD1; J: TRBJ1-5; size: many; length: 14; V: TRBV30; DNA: TGTGCCTGGAGTGTGGTGGAGGGGGCTCAGCCCCAGCATTTT; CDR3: CAWSVVEGAQPQHF
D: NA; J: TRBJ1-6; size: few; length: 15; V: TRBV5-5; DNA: TGTGCCAGCAGCTTGTTGGGGAGGGTGGCTTCACCCCTCCACTTT; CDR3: CASSLLGRVASPLHF
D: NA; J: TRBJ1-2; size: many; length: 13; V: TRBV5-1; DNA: TGCGCCAGCAGACCTTACAGAGAGAATGGCTACACCTTC; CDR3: CASRPYRENGYTF
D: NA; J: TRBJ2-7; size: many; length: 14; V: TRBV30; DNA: TGTGCCTGGAGTGTTGGAGGCCAGTATTACGAGCAGTACTTC; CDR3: CAWSVGGQYYEQYF
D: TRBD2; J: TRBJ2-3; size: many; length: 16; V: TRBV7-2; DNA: TGTGCCAGCAGCACCGGGACTAGCGGGAGGGCAGATACGCAGTATTTT; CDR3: CASSTGTSGRADTQYF
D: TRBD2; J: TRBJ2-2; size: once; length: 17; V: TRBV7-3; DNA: TGTGCCAGCAGCCCCACGGGGGGGCGAATGGAGGTGGGGGAGCCGTTTTTT; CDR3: CASSPTGGRMEVGEPFF
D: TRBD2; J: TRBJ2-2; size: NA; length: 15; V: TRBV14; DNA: TGTGCCAGCAGGACGAGCGGGAGTCAGCTCGGGGAGCTGTTTTTT; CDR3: CASRTSGSQLGELFF
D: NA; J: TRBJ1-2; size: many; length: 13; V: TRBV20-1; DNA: TGCAGTGCTATGACACTACTTAACTATGGCTACACCTTC; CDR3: CSAMTLLNYGYTF
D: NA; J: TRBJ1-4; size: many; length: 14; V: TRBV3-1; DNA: TGTGCCAGCAGCCGCGCTAAAGGGAATGAAAAACTGTTTTTT; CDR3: CASSRAKGNEKLFF
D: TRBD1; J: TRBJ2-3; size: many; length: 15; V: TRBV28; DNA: TGTGCCAGCAGAATACAGGGGGCCGGCACAGATACGCAGTATTTT; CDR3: CASRIQGAGTDTQYF
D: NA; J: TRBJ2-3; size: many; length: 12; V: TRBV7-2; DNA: TGTGCCAGCAGGGGGGGTGGCGATACGCAGTATTTT; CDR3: CASRGGGDTQYF
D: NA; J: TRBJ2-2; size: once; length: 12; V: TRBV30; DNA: TGTGCCTGGAGTGGGCTCACCGGGGAGCTGTTTTTT; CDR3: CAWSGLTGELFF
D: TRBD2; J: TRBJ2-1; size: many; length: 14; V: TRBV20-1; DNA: TGCAGTGCGGCCGGGACTAGCGGCTACAATGAGCAGTTCTTC; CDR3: CSAAGTSGYNEQFF
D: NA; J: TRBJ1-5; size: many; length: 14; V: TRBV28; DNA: TGTGCCAGCAGTTTAGAGGGTAAGAATCAGCCCCAGCATTTT; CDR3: CASSLEGKNQPQHF
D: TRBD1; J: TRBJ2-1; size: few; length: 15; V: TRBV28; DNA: TGTGCCAGCAGTGACGCCGGGACAGGGGGCGCGAAGCAGTTCTTC; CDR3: CASSDAGTGGAKQFF
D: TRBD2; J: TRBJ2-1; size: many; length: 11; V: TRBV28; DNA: TGTGCCAGCAGCGCGACTAGCAGGCAGTTCTTC; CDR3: CASSATSRQFF
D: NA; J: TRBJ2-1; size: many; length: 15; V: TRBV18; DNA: TGTGCCAGCTCACCACCCAATAGCGGCTACAATGAGCAGTTCTTC; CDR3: CASSPPNSGYNEQFF
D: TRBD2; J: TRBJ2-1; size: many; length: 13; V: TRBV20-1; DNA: TGCAGTGCTAACCTAGCGGGGATCAATGAGCAGTTCTTC; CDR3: CSANLAGINEQFF
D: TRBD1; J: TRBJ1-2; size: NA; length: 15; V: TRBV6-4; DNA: TGTGCCAGCATACGTCTTGGACAGGGACACTATGGCTACACCTTC; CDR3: CASIRLGQGHYGYTF
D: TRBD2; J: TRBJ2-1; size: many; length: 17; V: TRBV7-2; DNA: TGTGCCAGCACCCTGGGACTAGCGGGGGACGCCTACAATGAGCAGTTCTTC; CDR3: CASTLGLAGDAYNEQFF
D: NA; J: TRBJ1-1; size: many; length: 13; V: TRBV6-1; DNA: TGTGCCAGCCCGAGGGAGGGGAACACTGAAGCTTTCTTT; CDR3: CASPREGNTEAFF
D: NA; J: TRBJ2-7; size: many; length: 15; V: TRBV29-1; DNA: TGCAGCGTTGAATCGGGACACCACGGATCCTACGAGCAGTACTTC; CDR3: CSVESGHHGSYEQYF
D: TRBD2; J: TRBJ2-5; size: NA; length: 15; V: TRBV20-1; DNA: TGCAGTGCTCTAAAGTTAGCGGGGGGCCAAGAGACCCAGTACTTC; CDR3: CSALKLAGGQETQYF
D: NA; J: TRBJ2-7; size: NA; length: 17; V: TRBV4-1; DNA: TGCGCCAGCAGCCCGTATTCCCGGGGGCGAAGCTCCTACGAGCAGTACTTC; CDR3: CASSPYSRGRSSYEQYF
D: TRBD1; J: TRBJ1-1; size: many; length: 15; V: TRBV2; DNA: TGTGCCAGCTCCGGGACAGGGACCGAGAACACTGAAGCTTTCTTT; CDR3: CASSGTGTENTEAFF
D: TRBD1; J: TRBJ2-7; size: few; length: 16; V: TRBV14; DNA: TGTGCCAGCAGCCGACAACCTGGGACAGGGCGGGACGAGCAGTACTTC; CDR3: CASSRQPGTGRDEQYF
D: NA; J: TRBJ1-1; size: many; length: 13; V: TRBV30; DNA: TGTGCCTGGAGTGGCCAGGGGAACACTGAAGCTTTCTTT; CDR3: CAWSGQGNTEAFF
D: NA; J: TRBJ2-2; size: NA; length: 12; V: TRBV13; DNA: TGTGCCAGCAGCGCCTCACCGGGGGAGCTGTTTTTT; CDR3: CASSASPGELFF
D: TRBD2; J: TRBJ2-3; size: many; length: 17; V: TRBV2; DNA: TGTGCCAGCAGTGAGGCCGGGACTAGCGGGGGGGCGGATACGCAGTATTTT; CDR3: CASSEAGTSGGADTQYF
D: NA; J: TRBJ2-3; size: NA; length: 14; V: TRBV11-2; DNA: TGTGCCAGCAGCTTAGACCTTGGTATAGATACGCAGTATTTT; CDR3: CASSLDLGIDTQYF
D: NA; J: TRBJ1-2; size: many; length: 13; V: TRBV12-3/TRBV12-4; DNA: TGTGCCAGCAGCCGGGACGGCTCCTATGGCTACACCTTC; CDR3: CASSRDGSYGYTF
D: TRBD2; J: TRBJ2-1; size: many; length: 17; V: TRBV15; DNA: TGTGCCACCAGCAGGTTACTAGCGGGAGGGTCGCTAAATGAGCAGTTCTTC; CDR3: CATSRLLAGGSLNEQFF
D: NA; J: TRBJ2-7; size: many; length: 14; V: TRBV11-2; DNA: TGTGCCAGCAGCGGGGGGGGCATGAGGTACGAGCAGTACTTC; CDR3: CASSGGGMRYEQYF
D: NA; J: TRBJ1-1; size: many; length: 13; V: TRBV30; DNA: TGTGCCTGGAGTTCAGACATGAACACTGAAGCTTTCTTT; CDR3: CAWSSDMNTEAFF
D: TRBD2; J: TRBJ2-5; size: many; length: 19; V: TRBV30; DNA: TGTGCCTGGGACCGAGGAAGGACTAGCGGACAACGGGGGAAAGAGACCCAGTACTTC; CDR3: CAWDRGRTSGQRGKETQYF
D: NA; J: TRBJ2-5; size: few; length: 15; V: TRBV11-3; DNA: TGTGCCAGCAGCCCGGCTTGGGGGGAGTGGGAGACCCAGTACTTC; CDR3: CASSPAWGEWETQYF
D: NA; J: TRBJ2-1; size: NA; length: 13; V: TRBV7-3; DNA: TGTGCCAGCAGCTTAACTTCGGGCGACAATCAGTTCTTC; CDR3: CASSLTSGDNQFF
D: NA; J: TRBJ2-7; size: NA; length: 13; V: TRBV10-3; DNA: TGTGCCATCTTGCGGGACGCAACCTACGAGCAGTACTTC; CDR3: CAILRDATYEQYF